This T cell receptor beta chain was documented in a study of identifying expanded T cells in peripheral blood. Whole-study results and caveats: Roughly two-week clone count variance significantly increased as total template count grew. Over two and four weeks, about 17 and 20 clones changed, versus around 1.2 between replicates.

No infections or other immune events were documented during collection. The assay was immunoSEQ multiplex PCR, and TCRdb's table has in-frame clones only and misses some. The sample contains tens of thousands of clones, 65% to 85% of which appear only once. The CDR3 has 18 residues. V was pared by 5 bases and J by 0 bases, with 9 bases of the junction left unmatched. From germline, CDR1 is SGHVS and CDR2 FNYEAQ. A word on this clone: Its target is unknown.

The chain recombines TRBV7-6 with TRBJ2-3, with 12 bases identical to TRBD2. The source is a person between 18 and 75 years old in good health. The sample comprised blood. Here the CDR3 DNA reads TGTGCCAGCAGCCCCCGGACTAGCGGGAAGGCTAGCACAGATACGCAGTATTTT. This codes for CASSPRTSGKASTDTQYF.